One sample yielded the 8 T cell receptor beta chains listed below, sequenced in a study of blood T cell repertoires in COVID-19. Profiled with immunoSEQ multiplex PCR; TCRdb holds only in-frame clones, not every one. The profile shows about 100,000 clones, approximately 70% of them singletons. Sequenced: peripheral blood. The receptors stem from an elderly man with acute or convalescent COVID-19.

This sequence joins TRBV24-1 and TRBJ1-5; D perhaps matches TRBD1 (5 bases). This CDR3 has 14 residues. CDR1 and CDR2 (germline): KGHDR, SFDVKD. Trimming took 3 bases from V and 7 from J, leaving 12 bases between them. CDR3 in amino acids: CATSDGGARQPQHF. CDR3 bases: TGTGCCACCAGTGATGGAGGGGCAAGACAGCCCCAGCATTTT.

J is TRBJ2-5 and V is TRBV7-7; no definite D call. This CDR3 is built from 11 residues. V was clipped by 4 bases and J by 7 bases, with 7 bases between them. Germline lookup yields CDR1 SSHAT and CDR2 FNYEAQ (reference sequence). The CDR3 here is CASSSTGTQYF. CDR3 DNA: TGTGCCAGCAGCTCTACTGGGACCCAGTACTTC.

The V and J genes are TRBV4-3 and TRBJ2-2, with 9 bases that match TRBD2. Trimming at V came to 0 bases and at J to 7 bases, leaving 3 bases not matched to a gene. The CDR3 loop spans 15 amino acids. CDR1 is LGHNA, CDR2 YSLEER, per germline. The CDR3 DNA follows: TGCGCCAGCAGCCAAGAACTAGCGGGCATCGGGGAGCTGTTTTTT. Amino acids: CASSQELAGIGELFF.

J is TRBJ2-1 and V is TRBV29-1; 13 nucleotides line up with TRBD2. V shed 6 bases, J shed 4 bases, and the junction held 3 bases outside the gene matches. CDR3 size: 14 residues. The germline gives CDR1 SQVTM, CDR2 ANQGSEA. The CDR3 nucleotides read TGCAGCGTCAGGACTAGCGGGGGTTACAATGAGCAGTTCTTC. As protein: CSVRTSGGYNEQFF.

This rearrangement joins TRBV4-3 to TRBJ2-1; possibly TRBD2 for D (5 bases). V lost 2 bases and J 6 bases, leaving 14 bases between the germline ends. CDR3 size: 15 residues. Germline V gives CDR1 LGHNA, CDR2 YSLEER. The CDR3 DNA is TGCGCCAGCAGCCAAACCCTTGGACTGAGCAATGAGCAGTTCTTC. Amino acid sequence: CASSQTLGLSNEQFF.

J is TRBJ1-1 and V is TRBV25-1, with D possibly being TRBD1 (5 bases). The CDR3 loop spans 12 amino acids. V lost 8 bases and J 4 bases, leaving 11 bases between the germline ends. Germline V gene lookup returns CDR1 MGHDK and CDR2 SYGVNS. CDR3 region: CASLGGGTEAFF. The CDR3 DNA reads as TGTGCCAGCCTTGGGGGGGGCACTGAAGCTTTCTTT.

This clone appeared once. The rearrangement uses TRBV28 and TRBJ2-5; the D gene is possibly TRBD2 (6 bases). CDR3 length equals 17 residues. Germline V gene data show CDR1 as MDHEN and CDR2 as SYDVKM. Trimming shortened V by 3 bases and J by 2 bases, and 19 bases separated the two germline ends. In DNA form, the CDR3 reads TGTGCCAGCAGTTTTAAGGCGGGGCGACCGCCTCAAGAGACCCAGTACTTC. Its translation is CASSFKAGRPPQETQYF.

The rearrangement uses TRBV19 and TRBJ2-7, with 13 nucleotides matching TRBD2. Trimming at V came to 2 bases and at J to 3 bases, leaving 7 bases not matched to a gene. This CDR3 is 17 amino acids long. Germline CDR1 is LNHDA and CDR2 is SQIVND (reference sequence). CDR3 sequence (DNA): TGTGCCAGTAGTATAAGGGGGACTAGCGGGATCAACTACGAGCAGTACTTC. This encodes CASSIRGTSGINYEQYF.